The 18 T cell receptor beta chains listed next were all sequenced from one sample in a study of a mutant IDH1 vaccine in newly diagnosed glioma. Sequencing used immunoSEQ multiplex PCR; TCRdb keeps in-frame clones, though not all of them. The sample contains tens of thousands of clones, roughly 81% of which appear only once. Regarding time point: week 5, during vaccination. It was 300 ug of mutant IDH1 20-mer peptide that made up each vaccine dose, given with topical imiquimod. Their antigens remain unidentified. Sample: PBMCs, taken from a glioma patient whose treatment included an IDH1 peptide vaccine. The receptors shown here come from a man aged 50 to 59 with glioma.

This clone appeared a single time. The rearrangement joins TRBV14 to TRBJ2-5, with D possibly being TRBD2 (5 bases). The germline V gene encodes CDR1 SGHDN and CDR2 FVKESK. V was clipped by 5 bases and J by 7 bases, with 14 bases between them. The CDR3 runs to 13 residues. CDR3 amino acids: CASSSYDEGTQYF. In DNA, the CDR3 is TGTGCCAGCAGCTCCTACGACGAGGGGACCCAGTACTTC.

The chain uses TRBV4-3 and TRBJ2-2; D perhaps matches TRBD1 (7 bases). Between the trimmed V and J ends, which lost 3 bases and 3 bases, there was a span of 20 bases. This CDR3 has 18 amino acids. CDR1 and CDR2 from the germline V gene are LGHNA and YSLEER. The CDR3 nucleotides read TGCGCCAGCAGCCAGAGGGTGAGGAGGGGGCTCGACACCGGGGAGCTGTTTTTT. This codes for CASSQRVRRGLDTGELFF.

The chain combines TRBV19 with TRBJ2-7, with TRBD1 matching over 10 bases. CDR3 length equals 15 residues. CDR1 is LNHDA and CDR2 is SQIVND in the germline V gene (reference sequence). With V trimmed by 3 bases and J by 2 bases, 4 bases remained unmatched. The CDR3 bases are TGTGCCAGTAGTATTGGGGGACAGGGGCCCTACGAGCAGTACTTC. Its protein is CASSIGGQGPYEQYF.

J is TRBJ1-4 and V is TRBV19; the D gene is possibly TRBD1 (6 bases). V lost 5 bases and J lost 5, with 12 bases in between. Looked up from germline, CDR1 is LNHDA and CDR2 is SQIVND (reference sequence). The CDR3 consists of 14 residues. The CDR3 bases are TGTGCCAGTAGTCTCCGGGACATCAATGAAAAACTGTTTTTT. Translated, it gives CASSLRDINEKLFF.

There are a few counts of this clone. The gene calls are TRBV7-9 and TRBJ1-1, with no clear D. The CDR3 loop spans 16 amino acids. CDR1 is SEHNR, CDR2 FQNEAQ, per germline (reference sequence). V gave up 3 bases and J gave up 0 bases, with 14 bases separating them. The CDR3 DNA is TGTGCCAGCAGCTTGGCCTCCGGGCCCATGAACACTGAAGCTTTCTTT. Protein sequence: CASSLASGPMNTEAFF.

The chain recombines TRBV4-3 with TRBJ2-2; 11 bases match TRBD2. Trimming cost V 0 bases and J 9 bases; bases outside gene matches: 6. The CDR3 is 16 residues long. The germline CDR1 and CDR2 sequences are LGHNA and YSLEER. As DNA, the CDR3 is TGCGCCAGCAGCCAAGATTATAGCGGGGGGGTTAGGGAGCTGTTTTTT. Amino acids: CASSQDYSGGVRELFF.

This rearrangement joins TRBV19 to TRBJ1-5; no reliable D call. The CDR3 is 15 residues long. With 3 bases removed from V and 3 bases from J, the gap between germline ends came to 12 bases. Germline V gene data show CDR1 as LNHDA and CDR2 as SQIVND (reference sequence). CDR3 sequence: CASSMVQAPNQPQHF. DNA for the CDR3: TGTGCCAGTAGTATGGTTCAGGCCCCCAATCAGCCCCAGCATTTT.

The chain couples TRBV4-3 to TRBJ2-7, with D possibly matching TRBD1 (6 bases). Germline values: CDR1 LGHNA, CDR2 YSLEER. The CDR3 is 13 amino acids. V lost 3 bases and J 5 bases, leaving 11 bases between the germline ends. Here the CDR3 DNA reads TGCGCCAGCAGCCACACGACAGGAGACGAGCAGTACTTC. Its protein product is CASSHTTGDEQYF.

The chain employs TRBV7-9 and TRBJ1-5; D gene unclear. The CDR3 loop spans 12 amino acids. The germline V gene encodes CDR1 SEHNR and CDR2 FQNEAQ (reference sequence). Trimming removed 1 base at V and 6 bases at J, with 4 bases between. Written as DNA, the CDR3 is TGTGCCAGCAGCTTAGAGGGTCAGCCCCAGCATTTT. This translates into CASSLEGQPQHF.

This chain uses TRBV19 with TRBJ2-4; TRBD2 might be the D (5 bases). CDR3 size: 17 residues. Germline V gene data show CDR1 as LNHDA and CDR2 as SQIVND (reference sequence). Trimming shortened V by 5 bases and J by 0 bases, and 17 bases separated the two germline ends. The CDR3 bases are TGTGCCAGTAGTCCCAGACAAGCGGCAGTAGCCAAAAACATTCAGTACTTC. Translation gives CASSPRQAAVAKNIQYF.

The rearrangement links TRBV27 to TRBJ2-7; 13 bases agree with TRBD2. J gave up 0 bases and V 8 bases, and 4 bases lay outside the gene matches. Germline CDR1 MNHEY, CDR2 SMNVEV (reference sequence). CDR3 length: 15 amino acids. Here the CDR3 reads CASARLAGGSYEQYF. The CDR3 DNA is TGTGCCAGCGCAAGACTAGCGGGAGGCTCCTACGAGCAGTACTTC.

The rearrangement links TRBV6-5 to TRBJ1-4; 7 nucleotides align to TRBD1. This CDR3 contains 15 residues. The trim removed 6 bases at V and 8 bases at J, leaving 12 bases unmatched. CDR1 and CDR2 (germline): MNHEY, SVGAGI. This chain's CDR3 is CASRPTGTAREKLFF. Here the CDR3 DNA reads TGTGCCAGCAGGCCCACAGGGACAGCTAGGGAAAAACTGTTTTTT.

CDR3 sequence: CASRTLSGDGYTF. The CDR3 nucleotides are TGTGCCAGCAGGACCCTCAGCGGGGATGGCTACACCTTC. V gene TRBV28 combines with J gene TRBJ1-2, with D unclear. V lost 6 bases and J lost 6, with 14 bases in between. The CDR3 is 13 residues long. CDR1 MDHEN and CDR2 SYDVKM come from the germline V gene.

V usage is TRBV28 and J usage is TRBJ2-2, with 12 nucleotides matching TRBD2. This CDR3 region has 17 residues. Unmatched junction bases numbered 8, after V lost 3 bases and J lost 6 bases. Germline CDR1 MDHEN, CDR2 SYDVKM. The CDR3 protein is CASSLGVLAGGAGELFF. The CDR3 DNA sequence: TGTGCCAGCAGTTTGGGGGTGCTAGCGGGAGGGGCCGGGGAGCTGTTTTTT.

In DNA, the CDR3 is TGTGCCAGCAGTCGGAGATCCGGGGAGCTGTTTTTT. Translated: CASSRRSGELFF. The chain joins TRBV6-5 to TRBJ2-2; D call uncertain. The CDR3 totals 12 residues. The V end was cut by 5 bases, the J end by 6 bases, with 7 bases between. Germline CDR1 reads MNHEY; CDR2 reads SVGAGI.

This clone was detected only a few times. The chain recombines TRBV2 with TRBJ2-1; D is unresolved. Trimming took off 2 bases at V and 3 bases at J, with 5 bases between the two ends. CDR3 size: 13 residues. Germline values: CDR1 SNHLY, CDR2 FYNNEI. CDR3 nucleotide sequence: TGTGCCAGCAGTGAAATAGGCTACAATGAGCAGTTCTTC. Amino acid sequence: CASSEIGYNEQFF.

This CDR3 is CASSASAGEETQYF. The CDR3 DNA sequence: TGTGCCAGCAGCGCTAGTGCAGGGGAAGAGACCCAGTACTTC. The chain combines TRBV7-9 with TRBJ2-5, with TRBD1 as a possible D gene (6 bases). The CDR3 extends over 14 amino acids. The V end was cut by 5 bases, the J end by 3 bases, with 13 bases between. CDR1 SEHNR and CDR2 FQNEAQ come from the germline V gene (reference sequence).

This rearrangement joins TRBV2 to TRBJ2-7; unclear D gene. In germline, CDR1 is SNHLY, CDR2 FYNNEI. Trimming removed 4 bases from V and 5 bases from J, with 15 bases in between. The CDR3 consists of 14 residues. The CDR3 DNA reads TGTGCCAGCAGTGTCAGTTGGGGTGAACACGAGCAGTACTTC. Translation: CASSVSWGEHEQYF.